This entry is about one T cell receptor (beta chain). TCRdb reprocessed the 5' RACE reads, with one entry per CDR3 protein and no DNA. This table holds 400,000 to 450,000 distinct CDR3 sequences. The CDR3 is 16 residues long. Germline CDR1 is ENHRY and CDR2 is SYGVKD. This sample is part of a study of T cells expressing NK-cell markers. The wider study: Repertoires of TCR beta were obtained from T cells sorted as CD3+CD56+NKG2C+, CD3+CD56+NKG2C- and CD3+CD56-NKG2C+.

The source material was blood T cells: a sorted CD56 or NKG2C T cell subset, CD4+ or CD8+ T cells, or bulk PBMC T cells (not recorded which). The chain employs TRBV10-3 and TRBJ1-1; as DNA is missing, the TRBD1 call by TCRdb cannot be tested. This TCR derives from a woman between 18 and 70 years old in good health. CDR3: CAISAPGQGYGTEAFF.